This TCR beta chain emerged from a study of shared clonotypes between healthy human individuals. Amplification in unsorted PBMC replicate PCRs started from approximately 300 ng DNA, which equals 25,000 to 35,000 T cell genomes. Unsorted PBMC DNA was run through sequencing on ten immunoSEQ deep assay plates. The method was immunoSEQ multiplex PCR; TCRdb's version includes in-frame clones alone and lacks a portion of them. The table records fewer than 550,000 clones, over 75% of them present only once. The CDR3 spans 16 residues. V was clipped by 4 bases and J by 7 bases, with 20 bases between them. CDR1 and CDR2 (germline): SGHTA, FQGNSA.

The material sequenced was PBMCs. The source of this sequence is a woman between 40 and 50 years old in good health. Some clones in this sample may be carry-over from other donors' samples. The chain employs TRBV7-2 and TRBJ1-5, with D tentatively TRBD1 (5 bases). This CDR3 is CASSWGGQGLLQPQHF. The CDR3 coding sequence is TGTGCCAGCAGCTGGGGAGGGCAGGGACTATTACAGCCCCAGCATTTT.